These 2 T cell receptor beta chains came from one sample sequenced in a study of cytomegalovirus exposure and HLA in healthy donors. A multiplex PCR was run with 60 Vbeta primers and 13 Jbeta primers. Sequencing used immunoSEQ multiplex PCR; TCRdb keeps in-frame clones, though not all of them. The sample consists of about 120,000 clones, 75% to 85% of them appearing once. Sequenced material: PBMCs. The origin of the receptors is a man aged 18 to 35 in good health and CMV-seronegative.

The chain carries TRBV5-5 and TRBJ1-5, with a weak D call TRBD1 (6 bases). Germline values: CDR1 SGHKS, CDR2 YYEKEE (reference sequence). V was trimmed by 2 bases and J by 2 bases, leaving 20 bases between them. This CDR3 has 18 residues. As DNA, the CDR3 is TGTGCCAGCAGCTTCAGCTGGCGGGGGGCTAGGCGCAATCAGCCCCAGCATTTT. Amino acid sequence: CASSFSWRGARRNQPQHF.

V and J are TRBV5-1 and TRBJ2-4; 7 bases agree with TRBD1. There are 15 residues in the CDR3. Per germline, CDR1 SGHRS and CDR2 YFSETQ. With V trimmed by 0 bases and J by 6 bases, 6 bases remained unmatched. The CDR3 is CASSLGQGPGNIQYF. The CDR3 DNA sequence: TGCGCCAGCAGCTTGGGACAGGGCCCGGGAAACATTCAGTACTTC.